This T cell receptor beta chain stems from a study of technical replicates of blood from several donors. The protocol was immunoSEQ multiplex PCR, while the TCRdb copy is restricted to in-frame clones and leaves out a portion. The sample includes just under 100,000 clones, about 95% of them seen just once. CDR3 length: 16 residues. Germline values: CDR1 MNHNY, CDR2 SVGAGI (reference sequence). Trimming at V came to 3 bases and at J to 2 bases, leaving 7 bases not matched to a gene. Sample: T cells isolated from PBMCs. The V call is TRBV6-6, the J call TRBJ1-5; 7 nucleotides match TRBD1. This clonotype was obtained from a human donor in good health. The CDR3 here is CASSYSTGIGNQPQHF. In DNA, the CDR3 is TGTGCCAGCAGTTATTCGACAGGGATCGGCAATCAGCCCCAGCATTTT.